These T cell receptor beta chains were read from a single sample in a study of lymphopenia after photon versus proton radiotherapy. The method was immunoSEQ multiplex PCR; TCRdb's version includes in-frame clones alone and lacks a portion of them. The table shows around 19,000 clones, with around four fifths occurring only once. This material consisted of peripheral blood, taken from a patient treated with photon-based radiotherapy. The receptors come from a woman between 50 and 59 years old with pancreatic cancer. Both conserved end residues are part of each CDR3. A D gene is named only where the DNA matches it firmly. The size field is filled for only some rows; it gives once, few, many or a size class.

v_call	j_call	clone_size	d_call	cdr3_nt	cdr3_aa
TRBV19	TRBJ1-1	-	TRBD1	TGTGCCAGCAGACGACAGGGGGTATACACTGAAGCTTTCTTT	CASRRQGVYTEAFF
TRBV5-6	TRBJ1-1	-	TRBD1	TGTGCCAGCAGCTTCATAGACAGGGGGCTGATGGGAACTGAAGCTTTCTTT	CASSFIDRGLMGTEAFF
TRBV5-1	TRBJ2-2	-	TRBD2	TGCGCCAGCAGCTTCACCGGCGGGAGGAACACCGGGGAGCTGTTTTTT	CASSFTGGRNTGELFF
TRBV5-4	TRBJ2-2	-	-	TGTGCCAGCAGCTTGCGACTAAACACCGGGGAGCTGTTTTTT	CASSLRLNTGELFF
TRBV29-1	TRBJ2-2	few	-	TGCAGCGTTGAAGATACAGGAGGCCCAACCGGGGAGCTGTTTTTT	CSVEDTGGPTGELFF
TRBV6-1	TRBJ2-5	-	-	TGTGCCAGCAGTCGGGCGGGTGGAGAGACCCAGTACTTC	CASSRAGGETQYF
TRBV4-3	TRBJ1-4	-	-	TGCGCCAGCAGCCGCAGTAGGTCAACTAATGAAAAACTGTTTTTT	CASSRSRSTNEKLFF
TRBV10-3	TRBJ2-1	once	TRBD2	TGTGCCATCAGTGAGTCTGGGGGGACTAGCGGGAGTGGTAATGAGCAGTTCTTC	CAISESGGTSGSGNEQFF
TRBV11-3	TRBJ2-6	-	-	TGTGCCAGCAGCTTGTCCGGGCGGGGCTCTGGGGCCAACGTCCTGACTTTC	CASSLSGRGSGANVLTF
TRBV7-8	TRBJ2-7	-	-	TGTGCCAGCAGCTTAGGGGGACAAACAGGAGAATTACCGTACGAGCAGTACTTC	CASSLGGQTGELPYEQYF
TRBV11-2	TRBJ2-7	-	-	TGTGCCAGCAGCCCAGCGGCGACTAACTACGAGCAGTACTTC	CASSPAATNYEQYF
TRBV19	TRBJ2-3	-	TRBD2	TGTGCCAGTAGTATGGGGCTAGCGGGAGGGCCCCCCACAGATACGCAGTATTTT	CASSMGLAGGPPTDTQYF
TRBV7-9	TRBJ2-7	medium-sized	TRBD2	TGTGCCAGCAGCTTAGACCAGAGCGGGGCCAGCTCCTACGAGCAGTACTTC	CASSLDQSGASSYEQYF
TRBV19	TRBJ2-1	few	-	TGTGCCAGTAGTATACTGAATGAGCAGTTCTTC	CASSILNEQFF
TRBV7-9	TRBJ1-3	-	-	TGTGCCAGCAGCTTAGACGCGGTCTTCTCTGGAAACACCATATATTTT	CASSLDAVFSGNTIYF
TRBV29-1	TRBJ2-2	-	TRBD2	TGCAGCGTTGAAGGCGGTAGCGGGAGGTACACCGGGGAGCTGTTTTTT	CSVEGGSGRYTGELFF
TRBV2	TRBJ1-2	-	-	TGTGCCAGCAAACCTTGGGTCGGCTACACCTTC	CASKPWVGYTF
TRBV7-9	TRBJ1-3	-	-	TGTGCCAGCAGCCCCCCCCCGGGAGGAAACACCATATATTTT	CASSPPPGGNTIYF
TRBV4-3	TRBJ2-1	-	TRBD2	TGCGCCAGCAGCCAAGGCCCAGCGGGGAATGAGCAGTTCTTC	CASSQGPAGNEQFF
TRBV14	TRBJ2-1	-	-	TGTGCCAGCAGCCAAGTCCAGGGAGCCTGGGCTCTCCGTGATGAGCAGTTCTTC	CASSQVQGAWALRDEQFF
TRBV15	TRBJ2-5	-	TRBD2	TGTGCCACCAGCCGGGACTACCAGGAGCTGACCCAGTACTTC	CATSRDYQELTQYF
TRBV27	TRBJ2-5	-	-	TGTGCCAGCAGTTTATTGTGGGATGGCGAGACCCAGTACTTC	CASSLLWDGETQYF
TRBV6-1	TRBJ1-5	-	-	TGTGCCAGCAGTGAAGCGGGGGCCAGCAATCAGCCCCAGCATTTT	CASSEAGASNQPQHF
TRBV7-2	TRBJ2-7	few	-	TGTGCCAGCAGCTTTGGACAGCGGACCTACGAGCAGTACTTC	CASSFGQRTYEQYF
TRBV5-1	TRBJ1-1	-	-	TGCGCCAGCAGCCCAGGACAGTTTACTGCTGAAGCTTTCTTT	CASSPGQFTAEAFF
TRBV11-2	TRBJ1-1	-	-	TGTGCCAGCAGCTCGGACATCGGGGGCTGGATGAACACTGAAGCTTTCTTT	CASSSDIGGWMNTEAFF
TRBV11-2	TRBJ2-7	once	TRBD2	TGTGCCAGCAGCAAGACTAGCGGACCCTACGAGCAGTACTTC	CASSKTSGPYEQYF
TRBV19	TRBJ2-3	-	TRBD2	TGTGCCAGTAGTGGTCTCAGGGCGGGAGACGTAGATACGCAGTATTTT	CASSGLRAGDVDTQYF
TRBV4-3	TRBJ2-1	-	TRBD1	TGCGCCAGCAGCCAAGATGGGGACAGTAACAATGAGCAGTTCTTC	CASSQDGDSNNEQFF
TRBV7-6	TRBJ1-2	-	-	TGTGCCAGCAGCTCAATGGGGGACGCCGATGGCTACACCTTC	CASSSMGDADGYTF
TRBV19	TRBJ1-2	-	-	TGTGCCAGTAGTTCCGACGGAACCGGGATTTCCTACGGCTACACCTTC	CASSSDGTGISYGYTF
TRBV28	TRBJ1-2	few	-	TGTGCCAGCAGTTCGCCGGTGGGTGGCTACACCTTC	CASSSPVGGYTF
TRBV5-1	TRBJ1-3	-	-	TGCGCCAGCAGCTCCGTTCCTGGAAACACCATATATTTT	CASSSVPGNTIYF
TRBV7-6	TRBJ1-1	once	TRBD1	TGTGCCAGCAGCTTAGCGCAGGGGGAGCTCACTGAAGCTTTCTTT	CASSLAQGELTEAFF
TRBV5-1	TRBJ2-5	-	-	TGCGCCAGCAGCGCCACGGGGGCTAAAGAGACCCAGTACTTC	CASSATGAKETQYF
TRBV15	TRBJ2-7	-	-	TGTGCCACCAGCAGAGGTCTAGCGCGCAACGAGCAGTACTTC	CATSRGLARNEQYF
TRBV4-1	TRBJ2-1	-	-	TGCGCCAGCAGCCAAGAGAGCGCCAACTCCTACAATGAGCAGTTCTTC	CASSQESANSYNEQFF
TRBV19	TRBJ1-5	-	-	TGTGCCAGTAGTATACGAACAGAGAATAGCAATCAGCCCCAGCATTTT	CASSIRTENSNQPQHF